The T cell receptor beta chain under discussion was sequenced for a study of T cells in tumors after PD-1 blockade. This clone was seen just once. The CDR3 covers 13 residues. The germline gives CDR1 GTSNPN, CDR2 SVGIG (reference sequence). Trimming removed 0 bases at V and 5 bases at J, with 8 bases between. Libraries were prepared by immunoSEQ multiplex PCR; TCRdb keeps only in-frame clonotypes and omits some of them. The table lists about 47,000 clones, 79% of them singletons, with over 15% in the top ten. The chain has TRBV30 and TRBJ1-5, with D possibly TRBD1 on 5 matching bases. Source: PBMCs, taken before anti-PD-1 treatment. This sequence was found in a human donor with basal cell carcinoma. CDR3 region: CAWSVQGDQPQHF. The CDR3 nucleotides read TGTGCCTGGAGTGTGCAGGGTGATCAGCCCCAGCATTTT. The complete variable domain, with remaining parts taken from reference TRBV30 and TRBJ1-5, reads SQTIHQWPATLVQPVGSPLSLECTVEGTSNPNLYWYRQAAGRGLQLLFYSVGIGQISSEVPQNLSASRPQDRQFILSSKKLLLSDSGFYLCAWSVQGDQPQHFGDGTRLSIL.